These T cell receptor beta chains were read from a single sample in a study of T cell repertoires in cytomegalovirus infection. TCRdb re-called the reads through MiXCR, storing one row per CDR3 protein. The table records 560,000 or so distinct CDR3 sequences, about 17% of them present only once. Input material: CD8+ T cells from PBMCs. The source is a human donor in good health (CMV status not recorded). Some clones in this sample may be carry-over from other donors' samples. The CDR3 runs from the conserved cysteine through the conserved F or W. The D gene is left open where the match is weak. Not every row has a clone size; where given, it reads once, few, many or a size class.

CDR3 protein: CATKDGWNTGELFF
CDR3 DNA: TGTGCCACCAAGGACGGATGGAACACCGGGGAGCTGTTTTTT
V gene: TRBV6-2/TRBV6-3
D gene: .
clone size: many
J gene: TRBJ2-2

CDR3 protein: CASSQEGEGKNYEQYF
CDR3 DNA: TGTGCCAGCAGCCAAGAGGGGGAGGGGAAGAACTACGAGCAGTACTTC
V gene: TRBV4-2
D gene: TRBD2
clone size: many
J gene: TRBJ2-7

CDR3 protein: CASSYSLTGRANYGYTF
CDR3 DNA: TGTGCCAGCAGTTACTCCCTGACAGGACGAGCTAACTATGGCTACACCTTC
V gene: TRBV6-5
D gene: .
clone size: few
J gene: TRBJ1-2

CDR3 protein: CASSTWEDRGPETQYF
CDR3 DNA: TGTGCCAGCAGCACGTGGGAGGACAGGGGGCCAGAGACCCAGTACTTC
V gene: TRBV7-3
D gene: TRBD1
clone size: once
J gene: TRBJ2-5

CDR3 protein: CASSLTPGQNTEAFF
CDR3 DNA: TGTGCCAGCAGCTTAACGCCGGGACAGAACACTGAAGCTTTCTTT
V gene: TRBV11-2
D gene: .
clone size: many
J gene: TRBJ1-1

CDR3 protein: CASSLDLADLNSGANVLTF
CDR3 DNA: TGTGCCAGCAGCTTAGATTTAGCCGACTTGAACTCTGGGGCCAACGTCCTGACTTTC
V gene: TRBV11-2
D gene: .
clone size: .
J gene: TRBJ2-6

CDR3 protein: CSVTRDKANTEAFF
CDR3 DNA: TGCAGCGTTACCAGGGATAAGGCGAACACTGAAGCTTTCTTT
V gene: TRBV29-1
D gene: .
clone size: few
J gene: TRBJ1-1

CDR3 protein: CASSLSPKFNYGYTF
CDR3 DNA: TGTGCCAGCAGTTTAAGCCCCAAATTTAACTATGGCTACACCTTC
V gene: TRBV12-3/TRBV12-4
D gene: .
clone size: many
J gene: TRBJ1-2

CDR3 protein: CASSLDSPSRNTIYF
CDR3 DNA: TGTGCCAGCAGCTTAGATAGCCCCAGTCGGAACACCATATATTTT
V gene: TRBV11-2
D gene: .
clone size: many
J gene: TRBJ1-3

CDR3 protein: CASSMVFWTSGRDSSYNEQFF
CDR3 DNA: TGTGCCAGCAGTATGGTGTTTTGGACTAGCGGGAGGGATAGCTCCTACAATGAGCAGTTCTTC
V gene: TRBV28
D gene: TRBD2
clone size: .
J gene: TRBJ2-1

CDR3 protein: CASSPSQLAGGYTGELFF
CDR3 DNA: TGTGCCAGCAGCCCCTCCCAACTAGCGGGAGGATACACCGGGGAGCTGTTTTTT
V gene: TRBV7-6
D gene: TRBD2
clone size: many
J gene: TRBJ2-2

CDR3 protein: CASSLVETGDGELFF
CDR3 DNA: TGTGCCAGCAGCTTAGTCGAGACAGGGGACGGGGAGCTGTTTTTT
V gene: TRBV7-9
D gene: TRBD1
clone size: few
J gene: TRBJ2-2

CDR3 protein: CASSLVGGLAGPGQETQYF
CDR3 DNA: TGTGCCAGCAGCTTAGTAGGGGGACTAGCGGGACCAGGACAAGAGACCCAGTACTTC
V gene: TRBV7-9
D gene: TRBD2
clone size: many
J gene: TRBJ2-5

CDR3 protein: CAIRDGGNTEAFF
CDR3 DNA: TGTGCCATCAGGGACGGGGGGAACACTGAAGCTTTCTTT
V gene: TRBV10-3
D gene: .
clone size: many
J gene: TRBJ1-1

CDR3 protein: CSATGASSYEQYF
CDR3 DNA: TGCAGTGCCACAGGAGCTAGCTCCTACGAGCAGTACTTC
V gene: TRBV20-1
D gene: .
clone size: .
J gene: TRBJ2-7

CDR3 protein: CASSMSLQGGTEAFF
CDR3 DNA: TGTGCCAGTAGTATGTCCCTACAGGGAGGGACTGAAGCTTTCTTT
V gene: TRBV19
D gene: .
clone size: .
J gene: TRBJ1-1

CDR3 protein: CASSDHLWTGSRLSYNSPLHF
CDR3 DNA: TGTGCCAGCAGCGACCACCTATGGACAGGTAGCAGACTCTCCTATAATTCACCCCTCCACTTT
V gene: TRBV5-4
D gene: TRBD1
clone size: many
J gene: TRBJ1-6

CDR3 protein: CASSLEAYTEAFF
CDR3 DNA: TGTGCCAGCAGCTTAGAGGCGTACACTGAAGCTTTCTTT
V gene: TRBV11-1
D gene: .
clone size: many
J gene: TRBJ1-1

CDR3 protein: CASSSLTSGRAGGYNEQFF
CDR3 DNA: TGTGCCAGCAGTTCGTTGACTAGCGGGAGGGCCGGCGGCTACAATGAGCAGTTCTTC
V gene: TRBV12-3/TRBV12-4
D gene: TRBD2
clone size: many
J gene: TRBJ2-1

CDR3 protein: CASTLGGREYDEQFF
CDR3 DNA: TGTGCCAGCACCCTGGGGGGGCGGGAGTATGATGAGCAGTTCTTC
V gene: TRBV12-3/TRBV12-4
D gene: .
clone size: many
J gene: TRBJ2-1